This T cell receptor beta chain emerged from a study of blood T cell repertoires in COVID-19. The V segment lost 7 bases and the J segment 4 bases; nucleotides outside the gene matches: 11. There are 15 residues in the CDR3. The germline V gene has CDR1 SNHLY and CDR2 FYNNEI. Libraries were prepared by immunoSEQ multiplex PCR; TCRdb keeps only in-frame clonotypes and omits some of them. Of 230,000 or so clones in the sample, approximately 90% were seen once. Recovered status in Cohort 3 required two negative PCRs, clearance, or symptom resolution. The chain couples TRBV2 to TRBJ2-7, with 9 bases identical to TRBD1. This clonotype originated in a woman aged 30 to 39 who had recovered from COVID-19. What was sequenced was PBMCs or T cells enriched from blood (not recorded which). The CDR3 region is CASTLSRQGVYEQYF. Here the CDR3 DNA reads TGTGCCAGCACCTTATCGAGACAGGGGGTATACGAGCAGTACTTC. Looking up the rest from reference TRBV2 and TRBJ2-7 gives the full variable domain: EPEVTQTPSHQVTQMGQEVILRCVPISNHLYFYWYRQILGQKVEFLVSFYNNEISEKSEIFDDQFSVERPDGSNFTLKIRSTKLEDSAMYFCASTLSRQGVYEQYFGPGTRLTVT.